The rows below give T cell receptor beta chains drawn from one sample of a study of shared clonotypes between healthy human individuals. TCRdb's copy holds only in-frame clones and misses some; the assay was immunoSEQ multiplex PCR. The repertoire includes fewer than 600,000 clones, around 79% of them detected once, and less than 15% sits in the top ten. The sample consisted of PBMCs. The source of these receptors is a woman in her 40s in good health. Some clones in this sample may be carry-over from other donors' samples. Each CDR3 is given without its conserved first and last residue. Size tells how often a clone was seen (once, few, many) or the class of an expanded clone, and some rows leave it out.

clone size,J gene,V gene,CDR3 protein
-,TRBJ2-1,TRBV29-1,SVGGTSGEDSYNEQF
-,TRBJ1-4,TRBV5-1,ASSQSPRGQGSWRDEKLF
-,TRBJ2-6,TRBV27,ASSWGDGIGANVLT
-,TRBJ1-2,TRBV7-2,ASSLGQASNYGYT
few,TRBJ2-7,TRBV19,ASSTSGMTSGRAFAYEQY
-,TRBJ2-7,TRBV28,ASSSMDRWVYEQY
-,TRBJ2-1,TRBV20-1,SAQDNEQF
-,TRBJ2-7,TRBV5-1,ASSPGTSPVDEQY
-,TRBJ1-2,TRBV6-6,ASSQTGTEYGYT
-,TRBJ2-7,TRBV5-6,ASSIGRYEQY
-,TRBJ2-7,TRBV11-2,ASSLITGYSSAYEQY
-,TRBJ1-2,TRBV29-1,SVSEPRQGYYGYT
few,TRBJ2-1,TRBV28,ASSLRGRTQF
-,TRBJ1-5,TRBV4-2,ASSQLQGSNQPQH
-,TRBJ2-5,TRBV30,AWSDGRGGLASKQY
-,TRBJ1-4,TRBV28,ASSLMVPTPNEKLF
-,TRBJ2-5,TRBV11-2,ASSLGGGSQETQY
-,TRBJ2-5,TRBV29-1,SGAGFSGVETQY
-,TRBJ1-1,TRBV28,ASRRQGQYTEAF
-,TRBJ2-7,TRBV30,AWSVLPNSYEQY
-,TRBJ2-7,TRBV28,ASSTGQPYEQY
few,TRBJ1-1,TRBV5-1,ASSVMGEAEAF
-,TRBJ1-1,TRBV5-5,ASSSGTGSAEAF